This T cell receptor (beta chain) was retrieved from a study of Graves' ophthalmopathy and Graves' hyperthyroidism. This clonotype was seen repeatedly, ten times or more. Antigen unknown. Those donors who had ophthalmopathy presented with moderate-to-severe activity, a CAS of ≥3, a NOSPECS of ≥4 and a duration under 3 months. Other autoimmune disease, uncontrolled infection, pregnancy and lactation led to exclusion. Using RNA transcripts, the TCR beta CDR3 regions were amplified. Following a first-round RT-PCR that used HTBI primers, a second-round multiplex PCR was carried out. One entry per CDR3 protein results from TCRdb running MiXCR on the multiplex PCR reads. This sample has 210,000 or so distinct CDR3 sequences, with over 25% found just once. Overall study findings and caveats: Blood also contained most of the expanded thyroid clonotypes above 0.001 frequency. Ophthalmopathy progression was predicted by the model at just over 70% sensitivity and under 75% specificity.

V dropped 1 base and J dropped 1 base, with 11 bases sitting between them. Per germline, CDR1 SGHVS and CDR2 FNYEAQ. The CDR3 runs 16 residues. The gene calls are TRBV7-6 and TRBJ1-5, with D perhaps TRBD1 (6 bases). The source of this sequence is a man aged 50 to 59 with Graves' ophthalmopathy. Sequencing input: peripheral blood. This CDR3 is CASSLGTVGSNQPQHF. CDR3 coding DNA: TGTGCCAGCAGCTTAGGGACAGTAGGAAGCAATCAGCCCCAGCATTTT. The full variable domain, in which reference TRBV7-6 and TRBJ1-5 provide the parts outside the CDR3, is GAGVSQSPRYKVTKRGQDVALRCDPISGHVSLYWYRQALGQGPEFLTYFNYEAQQDKSGLPNDRFSAERPEGSISTLTIQRTEQRDSAMYRCASSLGTVGSNQPQHFGDGTRLSIL.